This TCR beta chain derives from a study of blood T cell repertoires in COVID-19. CDR1 is SGHNT, CDR2 YENEEA, per germline. Trimming cost V 5 bases and J 10 bases, with 11 bases left between them. The CDR3 contains 11 residues. The data were produced by immunoSEQ multiplex PCR, yet TCRdb's version contains in-frame clones alone and is incomplete. The sample lists 37,000 or so clones, about nine tenths occurring once. The sequencing sample was made of peripheral blood. This sequence originates from a human donor in a cohort sampled during active COVID-19. The chain has TRBV11-3 and TRBJ1-1; no clear D. The CDR3 spells CASSPASVAFF. CDR3 sequence (DNA): TGTGCCAGCAGCCCTGCATCGGTAGCTTTCTTT. Drawing the rest from reference TRBV11-3 and TRBJ1-1, the complete variable domain is EAGVVQSPRYKIIEKKQPVAFWCNPISGHNTLYWYLQNLGQGPELLIRYENEEAVDDSQLPKDRFSAERLKGVDSTLKIQPAELGDSAVYLCASSPASVAFFGQGTRLTVV.